The 20 T cell receptor beta chains reported below all come from one sample, sequenced in a study of T-cell memory formation after mild COVID-19. TCRdb passed the 5' RACE reads through MiXCR, listing each CDR3 protein once. Among around 470,000 distinct CDR3 sequences, over 15% were seen once, and the ten largest hold roughly 8%. The source material was PBMCs or a T cell subset sorted from them (not recorded which). All receptors come from an adult woman who had mild COVID-19 (a few samples of this study predate the infection). Cell type and time point are not known.

This clonotype was recorded a few times. The V gene is TRBV15, the J gene TRBJ2-7; 9 bases fit TRBD1. This CDR3 comprises 14 residues. CDR1 and CDR2 from the germline V gene are LNHNV and YYDKDF (reference sequence). Trimming at V came to 1 base and at J to 6 bases, leaving 4 bases not matched to a gene. DNA for the CDR3: TGTGCCACCAGCAGAGCGAGGACAGGGGTCGAGCAGTACTTC. Amino acid sequence: CATSRARTGVEQYF.

This clonotype was found a few times. This sequence joins TRBV2 and TRBJ2-3, with TRBD1 as a possible D gene (5 bases). Trimming stripped 4 bases from V and 0 bases from J, with 11 bases between. The CDR3 has 15 amino acids. Germline assignment: CDR1 SNHLY and CDR2 FYNNEI. The CDR3 here is CASSADSSSTDTQYF. In DNA, the CDR3 is TGTGCCAGCAGTGCTGACAGCTCTAGCACAGATACGCAGTATTTT.

This clonotype was seen only once. Its ends do not fully match the called genes, so a read error is possible. The gene calls are TRBV7-9 and TRBJ2-4; D possibly corresponds to TRBD1 (5 bases). The germline V gene has CDR1 SEHNR and CDR2 FQNEAQ (reference sequence). The length of the CDR3 is 11 residues. CDR3 protein: CASSSWTFDTF. DNA of the CDR3: TGTGCCAGCAGCTCCTGGACATTCGACACCTTC.

The chain is built from TRBV18 and TRBJ2-1, with D possibly being TRBD1 or TRBD2 (5 bases each). Trimming removed 1 base from V and 4 bases from J, with 11 bases in between. Germline V lookup: CDR1 KGHSH, CDR2 LQKENI. The CDR3 consists of 15 residues. CDR3 nucleotide sequence: TGTGCCAGCTCACCACGGGGGTTCATGTACAATGAGCAGTTCTTC. It yields the protein CASSPRGFMYNEQFF.

The chain carries TRBV9 and TRBJ1-2, with 7 positions matching TRBD1. The CDR3 spans 14 residues. Looked up from germline, CDR1 is SGDLS and CDR2 is YYNGEE. V trimming: 2 bases; J trimming: 4 bases; junction bases outside the gene matches: 5. CDR3 DNA sequence: TGTGCCAGCAGCGTCGGACAGGACCTCTATGGCTACACCTTC. This gives the protein CASSVGQDLYGYTF.

In its sample, this clonotype was seen a few times. One end of the junction fails to match germline, which may point to a read error. This chain uses TRBV7-7 with TRBJ2-5, with a possible D match to TRBD1 (6 bases). The germline gives CDR1 SSHAT, CDR2 FNYEAQ (reference sequence). This CDR3 is built from 15 residues. CDR3 bases: TGTGCTAGCAGCCGGACACCGGGGACACAAGAGACCCAGTACTTC. Translation: CASSRTPGTQETQYF.

This clonotype was counted a few times. V usage is TRBV27 and J usage is TRBJ1-5, with no clear D. This CDR3 has 14 amino acids. CDR1 is MNHEY, CDR2 SMNVEV, per germline (reference sequence). V shed 6 bases and J shed 3 bases, with 12 bases lying between them. The CDR3 DNA is TGTGCCAGCAGCCCTCGACATAACAATCAGCCCCAGCATTTT. Protein: CASSPRHNNQPQHF.

V usage is TRBV28 and J usage is TRBJ2-7, with a possible D match to TRBD1 (6 bases). V was trimmed by 8 bases and J by 2 bases, leaving 13 bases between them. Germline V gives CDR1 MDHEN, CDR2 SYDVKM. The CDR3 is 13 residues long. CDR3 DNA: TGTGCCAGCCGATCAGGGGAGCCCTACGAGCAGTACTTC. Translated: CASRSGEPYEQYF. The whole variable domain, filled in from reference TRBV28 and TRBJ2-7, reads DVKVTQSSRYLVKRTGEKVFLECVQDMDHENMFWYRQDPGLGLRLIYFSYDVKMKEKGDIPEGYSVSREKKERFSLILESASTNQTSMYLCASRSGEPYEQYFGPGTRLTVT.

The rearrangement joins TRBV4-2 to TRBJ2-1; D remains ambiguous. The ends were cut back, 0 bases at V and 5 bases at J, with 17 bases in the middle. This CDR3 comprises 17 residues. The germline gives CDR1 LGHNA, CDR2 YNFKEQ. The DNA for the CDR3 is TGTGCCAGCAGCCAAGACATGTCACCAAGGGCAAACAATGAGCAGTTCTTC. It encodes CASSQDMSPRANNEQFF.

This clonotype was counted a few times. V and J are TRBV7-3 and TRBJ1-1, with unresolved D. The CDR3 has 14 amino acids. Germline loops: CDR1 SGHTA, CDR2 FQGTGA. Trimming shortened V by 2 bases and J by 1 base, and 8 bases separated the two germline ends. CDR3 bases: TGTGCCAGCAGCTTATTTTCGGGGAACACTGAAGCTTTCTTT. Translated, it gives CASSLFSGNTEAFF.

The sample holds a few counts of this clonotype. V and J are TRBV30 and TRBJ2-1, with 7 bases lining up with TRBD2. Germline assignment: CDR1 GTSNPN and CDR2 SVGIG (reference sequence). The CDR3 runs to 12 residues. V shed 1 base and J 14 bases; nucleotides not matched to a gene: 8. In nucleotides, the CDR3 is TGTGCCTGGAGTGATGTAGCGGGCAGGGAGTTCTTC. This translates into CAWSDVAGREFF.

In its sample, this clonotype was seen many times. The chain combines TRBV6-6 with TRBJ2-7; 14 bases are shared with TRBD2. V was clipped by 5 bases and J by 5 bases; unmatched bases: 14. The germline gives CDR1 MNHNY, CDR2 SVGAGI (reference sequence). The CDR3 sequence is 18 residues long. CDR3 region: CASSGGLAGGPFPNEQYF. The CDR3 nucleotides read TGTGCCAGCAGTGGCGGACTAGCGGGGGGCCCTTTTCCCAACGAGCAGTACTTC.

J is TRBJ1-3 and V is TRBV2; 7 bases agree with TRBD1. This CDR3 spans 15 amino acids. V lost 6 bases to trimming and J lost 7 bases; unmatched junction nucleotides: 12. The germline gives CDR1 SNHLY, CDR2 FYNNEI. In DNA form, the CDR3 reads TGTGCCAGCAGCGACCGGACAGGCTGGGGCAACACCATATATTTT. Translation gives CASSDRTGWGNTIYF. The variable domain in full, completed from reference TRBV2 and TRBJ1-3, reads EPEVTQTPSHQVTQMGQEVILRCVPISNHLYFYWYRQILGQKVEFLVSFYNNEISEKSEIFDDQFSVERPDGSNFTLKIRSTKLEDSAMYFCASSDRTGWGNTIYFGEGSWLTVV.

The V and J genes are TRBV25-1 and TRBJ2-7; 8 bases align to TRBD1. The junction had 15 bases not matched to a gene; V was cut back by 1 base and J by 7 bases. Germline CDR1 is MGHDK and CDR2 is SYGVNS. This CDR3 has 17 residues. The CDR3 protein is CASSESLGTGGGGEQYF. The CDR3 bases are TGTGCCAGCAGTGAATCTTTAGGAACAGGGGGAGGAGGAGAGCAGTACTTC.

This clonotype was seen a handful of times. The chain joins TRBV24-1 to TRBJ2-7; the match to TRBD1 covers 7 bases. The germline V gene encodes CDR1 KGHDR and CDR2 SFDVKD. The CDR3 extends over 15 amino acids. The V segment lost 6 bases and the J segment 1 base; nucleotides outside the gene matches: 8. In DNA form, the CDR3 reads TGTGCCACCAGTCCTGCCGGGACAGATTCCTACGAGCAGTACTTC. Protein: CATSPAGTDSYEQYF.

This chain links TRBV30 with TRBJ1-1; TRBD1 might be the D (5 bases). Trimming removed 2 bases at V and 0 bases at J, with 7 bases between. CDR1 and CDR2 (germline): GTSNPN, SVGIG (reference sequence). This CDR3 comprises 13 residues. The CDR3 loop is CAWSSGLNTEAFF. The CDR3 DNA reads as TGTGCCTGGAGTTCAGGGTTGAACACTGAAGCTTTCTTT.

The rearrangement links TRBV2 to TRBJ1-2; D gene uncertain. Trimming left V 6 bases short and J 4 bases short, with 12 bases between. This CDR3 comprises 13 residues. In germline, CDR1 is SNHLY, CDR2 FYNNEI. The CDR3 spells CASRLLTVYGYTF. Here the CDR3 DNA reads TGTGCCAGCAGGTTATTGACGGTCTATGGCTACACCTTC. The variable domain in full, with the rest retrieved from reference TRBV2 and TRBJ1-2, is EPEVTQTPSHQVTQMGQEVILRCVPISNHLYFYWYRQILGQKVEFLVSFYNNEISEKSEIFDDQFSVERPDGSNFTLKIRSTKLEDSAMYFCASRLLTVYGYTFGSGTRLTVV.

Notes on this clonotype: One end of the junction is discordant with germline, which a read error may explain. V usage is TRBV7-2 and J usage is TRBJ2-3; 10 bases are shared with TRBD2. CDR1 is SGHTA and CDR2 is FQGNSA in the germline V gene. The CDR3 has 13 amino acids. In DNA form, the CDR3 reads TGTGCCAGCAGCCCCGGACTAGCGGAGAGGCGGTGTTTT. Translated: CASSPGLAERRCF.

This clonotype was seen only a few times. V usage is TRBV29-1 and J usage is TRBJ2-5; D gene ambiguous. The germline V gene encodes CDR1 SQVTM and CDR2 ANQGSEA. The CDR3 length is 10 residues. V was clipped by 4 bases and J by 2 bases, with 2 bases between them. The chain's CDR3 is CSVAQETQYF. The CDR3 DNA reads TGCAGCGTTGCACAAGAGACCCAGTACTTC.

The gene calls are TRBV6-6 and TRBJ2-5; possible D gene TRBD1, 5 bases. The V gene's germline CDR1 is MNHNY and CDR2 SVGAGI (reference sequence). Trimming shortened V by 8 bases and J by 3 bases, and 13 bases separated the two germline ends. The CDR3 is 13 residues long. CDR3 nucleotides: TGTGCCAGCTCCCCTCAGGGTAAAGAGACCCAGTACTTC. It codes for CASSPQGKETQYF.